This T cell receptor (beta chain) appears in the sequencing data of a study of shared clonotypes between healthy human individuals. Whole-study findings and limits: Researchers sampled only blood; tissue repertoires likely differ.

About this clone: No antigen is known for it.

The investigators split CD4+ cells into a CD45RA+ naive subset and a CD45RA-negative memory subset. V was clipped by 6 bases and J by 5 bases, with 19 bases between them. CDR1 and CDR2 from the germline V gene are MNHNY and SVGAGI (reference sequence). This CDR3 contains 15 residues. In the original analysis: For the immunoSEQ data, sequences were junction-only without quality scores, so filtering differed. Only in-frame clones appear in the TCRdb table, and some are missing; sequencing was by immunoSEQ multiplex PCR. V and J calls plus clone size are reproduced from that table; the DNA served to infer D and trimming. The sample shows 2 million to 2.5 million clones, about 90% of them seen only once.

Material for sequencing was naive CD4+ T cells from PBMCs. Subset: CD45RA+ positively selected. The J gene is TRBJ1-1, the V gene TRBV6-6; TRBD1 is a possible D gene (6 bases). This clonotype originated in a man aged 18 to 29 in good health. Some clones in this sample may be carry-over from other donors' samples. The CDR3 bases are TGTGCCAGCAGCAGGGACACTCAGCTGAGGACTGAAGCTTTCTTT. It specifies CASSRDTQLRTEAFF.